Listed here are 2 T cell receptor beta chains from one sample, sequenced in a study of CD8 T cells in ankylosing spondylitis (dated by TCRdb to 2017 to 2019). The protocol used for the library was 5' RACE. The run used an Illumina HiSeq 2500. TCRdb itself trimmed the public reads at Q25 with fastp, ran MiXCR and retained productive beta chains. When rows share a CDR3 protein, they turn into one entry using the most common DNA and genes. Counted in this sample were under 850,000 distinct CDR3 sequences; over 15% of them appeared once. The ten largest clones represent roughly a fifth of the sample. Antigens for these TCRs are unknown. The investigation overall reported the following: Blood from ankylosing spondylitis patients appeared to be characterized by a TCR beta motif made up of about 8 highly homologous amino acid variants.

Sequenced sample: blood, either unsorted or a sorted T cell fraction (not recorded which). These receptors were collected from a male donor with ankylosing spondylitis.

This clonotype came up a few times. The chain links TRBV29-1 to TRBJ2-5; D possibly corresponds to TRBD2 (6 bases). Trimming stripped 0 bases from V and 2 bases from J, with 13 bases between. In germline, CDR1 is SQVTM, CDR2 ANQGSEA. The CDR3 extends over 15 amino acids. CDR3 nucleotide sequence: TGCAGCGTTGAAGATCCGGGGGAATCTCAAGAGACCCAGTACTTC. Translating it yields CSVEDPGESQETQYF.

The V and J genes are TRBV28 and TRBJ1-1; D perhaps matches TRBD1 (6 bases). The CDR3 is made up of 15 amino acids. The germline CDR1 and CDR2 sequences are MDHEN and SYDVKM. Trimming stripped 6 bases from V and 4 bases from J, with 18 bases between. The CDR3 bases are TGTGCCAGCAGGATACCAGGGGAGGTAATCACTGAAGCTTTCTTT. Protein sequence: CASRIPGEVITEAFF.